In this sample, the clone carrying this T cell receptor (beta chain) turned up many times. Its target is not known. Germline V gene data show CDR1 as SNHLY and CDR2 as FYNNEI. The CDR3 is 14 residues long. Trimming removed 5 bases from V and 7 bases from J, with 14 bases in between. The data are from a study of tumor-infiltrating lymphocytes in primary liver carcinoma. In the study overall: In every tissue type, samples returned a similar yield of roughly 3.5 to 7.13 million productive TCRbeta reads.

Study-wide points: A small share of top clones, only about 7-25%, was found in all five tumor regions.

Making TCR beta cDNA involved approximately 0.5 ug total RNA and a constant-region primer. Generation of the TCR beta libraries relied on three nested multiplex PCR rounds using slightly modified ARM-PCR. TRBV1-TRBV30 forward primers paired with a C-beta reverse primer drove the first two PCR rounds, 10 cycles each. TCRdb reprocessed the multiplex PCR reads with MiXCR, giving one entry per CDR3 protein. The sample consists of about 48,000 distinct CDR3 sequences, around 79% of them appearing once. Extraction of RNA together with DNA used about 18-30 mg of unsorted bulk tissue. Chronic HBV infection affected patients, none of whom had received treatment.

The sequence derives from a man between 40 and 49 years old with primary liver carcinoma and hepatitis B virus infection. Source material: liver tumor tissue from sampling region 3. The subset was: tumor region T3, left-lateral pole. The rearrangement links TRBV2 to TRBJ1-4, with a possible D match to TRBD1 (6 bases). The CDR3 loop is CASSFRDIGEKLFF. Written as DNA, the CDR3 is TGTGCCAGCAGTTTCCGGGACATTGGTGAAAAACTGTTTTTT.